These T cell receptor beta chains were read from a single sample in a study of vaccination and CD4 T cells after COVID-19. TCRdb fed the PCR reads into MiXCR, producing one record per CDR3 protein. The repertoire holds about 7,800 distinct CDR3 sequences, with 58% as singletons. These receptors have no identified antigens. Sample: CD4+ T cells from blood, cultured in vitro. Receptors originate from a human donor who had recovered from COVID-19. CDR3s include the opening cysteine and the closing phenylalanine or tryptophan. Size values are once, few and many counts, or a class for expanded clones, and some rows have none.

abundance: -; v_gene: TRBV29-1; j_gene: TRBJ2-7; CDR3aa: CSVAGQLTSYEQYF
abundance: -; v_gene: TRBV2; j_gene: TRBJ2-7; CDR3aa: CASSEDVAYEQYF
abundance: -; v_gene: TRBV6-1; j_gene: TRBJ1-1; CDR3aa: CASSRSGLNTEAFF
abundance: once; v_gene: TRBV6-2/TRBV6-3; j_gene: TRBJ2-5; CDR3aa: CASSYWDRSQETQYF
abundance: -; v_gene: TRBV20-1; j_gene: TRBJ2-7; CDR3aa: CSAISFVSIDEQYF
abundance: -; v_gene: TRBV5-6; j_gene: TRBJ1-1; CDR3aa: CASSLGDRTNTEAFF
abundance: -; v_gene: TRBV20-1; j_gene: TRBJ1-1; CDR3aa: CSARKGITEAFF
abundance: few; v_gene: TRBV20-1; j_gene: TRBJ2-5; CDR3aa: CSARNSGSFGETQYF
abundance: -; v_gene: TRBV6-1; j_gene: TRBJ2-2; CDR3aa: CASSVPRSNTGELFF
abundance: -; v_gene: TRBV19; j_gene: TRBJ2-7; CDR3aa: CASSLRPGHTYEQYF
abundance: -; v_gene: TRBV7-9; j_gene: TRBJ2-7; CDR3aa: CASSPPGGTYEQYF
abundance: -; v_gene: TRBV20-1; j_gene: TRBJ1-2; CDR3aa: CSARTGQGYGYTF
abundance: few; v_gene: TRBV2; j_gene: TRBJ1-5; CDR3aa: CASSLTGNQPQHF
abundance: -; v_gene: TRBV6-1; j_gene: TRBJ1-5; CDR3aa: CASSEFTGDQPQHF
abundance: few; v_gene: TRBV28; j_gene: TRBJ1-2; CDR3aa: CASSLGGRPNYGYTF